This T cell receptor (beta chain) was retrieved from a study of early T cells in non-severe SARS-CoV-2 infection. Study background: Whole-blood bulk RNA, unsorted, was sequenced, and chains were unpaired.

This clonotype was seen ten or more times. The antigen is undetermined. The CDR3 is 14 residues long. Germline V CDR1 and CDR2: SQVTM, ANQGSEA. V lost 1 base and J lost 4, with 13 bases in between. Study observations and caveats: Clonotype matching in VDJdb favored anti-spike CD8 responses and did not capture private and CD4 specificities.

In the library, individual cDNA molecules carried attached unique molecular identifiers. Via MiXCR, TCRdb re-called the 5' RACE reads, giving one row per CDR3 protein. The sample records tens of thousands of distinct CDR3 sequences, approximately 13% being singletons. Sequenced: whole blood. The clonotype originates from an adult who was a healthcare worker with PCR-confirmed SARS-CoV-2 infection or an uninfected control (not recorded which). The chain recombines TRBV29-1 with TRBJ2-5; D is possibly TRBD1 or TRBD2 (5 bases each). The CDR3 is CSVEGFGTGETQYF. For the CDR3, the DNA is TGCAGCGTTGAAGGATTCGGGACCGGAGAGACCCAGTACTTC.